These 31 T cell receptor beta chains were all obtained from the same sample, sequenced in a study of cytomegalovirus exposure and HLA in healthy donors. In the PCR, 60 Vbeta and 13 Jbeta primers were used. Clones were sequenced by immunoSEQ multiplex PCR, and TCRdb holds only the in-frame ones, with some missing. The clone table shows about 170,000 clones, with the ten largest holding 0.7% to 0.8%. The sample consisted of PBMCs. The receptors shown here come from a woman younger than 30 in good health and CMV-seropositive.

The chain uses TRBV5-4 and TRBJ1-2; the match to TRBD1 covers 10 bases. Germline V gene sequence: CDR1 SGHNT, CDR2 YYREEE (reference sequence). The J segment lost 6 bases and the V segment lost 4 bases, leaving 6 bases of the junction unmatched. The CDR3 extends over 14 amino acids. CDR3 coding DNA: TGTGCCAGCAGCACACGACAGGGGGCACATGGCTACACCTTC. This codes for CASSTRQGAHGYTF.

The chain combines TRBV21-1 with TRBJ2-7; the D segment call TRBD1 is taken from the table without a DNA check. TRBV21-1 is a pseudogene segment. This CDR3 contains 16 residues. The CDR3 region has the DNA TGTGCCAGCAGCAAAGAAGGGCAGGGGATCTCTCTCGAGCAGTACTTC. This encodes CASSKEGQGISLEQYF.

The chain joins TRBV5-5 to TRBJ2-6; 8 bases fit TRBD1. The germline V gene has CDR1 SGHKS and CDR2 YYEKEE (reference sequence). CDR3 length equals 19 residues. V trimming: 0 bases; J trimming: 0 bases; junction bases outside the gene matches: 8. This CDR3 reads CASSLVLGTGVSGANVLTF. In DNA form, the CDR3 reads TGTGCCAGCAGCTTGGTTCTGGGGACAGGAGTCTCTGGGGCCAACGTCCTGACTTTC. Supplemented by reference TRBV5-5 and TRBJ2-6, the full variable domain reads DAGVTQSPTHLIKTRGQQVTLRCSPISGHKSVSWYQQVLGQGPQFIFQYYEKEERGRGNFPDRFSARQFPNYSSELNVNALLLGDSALYLCASSLVLGTGVSGANVLTFGAGSRLTVL.

The chain is built from TRBV11-2 and TRBJ2-7, with 12 bases aligning to TRBD2. The CDR3 consists of 15 residues. V dropped 5 bases and J dropped 1; count of bases not matched to a gene: 3. Germline V gene lookup returns CDR1 SGHAT and CDR2 FQNNGV. The DNA for the CDR3 is TGTGCCAGCAGCACCGGACTAGCGGGATCCTACGAGCAGTACTTC. Its translation is CASSTGLAGSYEQYF.

CDR3: CASRANEQFF. The CDR3 region has the DNA TGTGCCAGCAGGGCCAATGAGCAGTTCTTC. The chain uses TRBV6-1 and TRBJ2-1, with D uncertain. V gave up 6 bases and J gave up 6 bases, with 3 bases separating them. This CDR3 has 10 amino acids. Germline V gives CDR1 MNHNS, CDR2 SASEGT.

V gene TRBV7-2 combines with J gene TRBJ1-1; tentative D call: TRBD1 (5 bases). The CDR3 sequence is 15 residues long. The germline gives CDR1 SGHTA, CDR2 FQGNSA. The V gene lost 5 bases and the J gene lost 0 bases, with 13 bases spanning the gap. The CDR3 region is CASSPIGGLNTEAFF. CDR3 in DNA: TGTGCCAGCAGCCCCATCGGGGGACTGAACACTGAAGCTTTCTTT.

This chain links TRBV7-9 with TRBJ2-1, with 11 bases fitting TRBD1. CDR3 length equals 15 residues. Trimming removed 8 bases from V and 9 bases from J; junction bases left unmatched: 12. Looked up from germline, CDR1 is SEHNR and CDR2 is FQNEAQ (reference sequence). CDR3 DNA: TGTGCCAGCGGTCCCAGGACAGGGGGCCAGGGTGAGCAGTTCTTC. Its translation is CASGPRTGGQGEQFF.

V usage is TRBV5-5 and J usage is TRBJ1-2; 9 bases are shared with TRBD1. Germline values: CDR1 SGHKS, CDR2 YYEKEE (reference sequence). The CDR3 contains 14 residues. V gave up 4 bases and J gave up 4 bases; unmatched junction bases: 5. CDR3 DNA: TGTGCCAGCAGCACCGGACAGGGGCGCTATGGCTACACCTTC. Translating it yields CASSTGQGRYGYTF.

The chain combines TRBV6-5 with TRBJ2-5; 10 bases are a match to TRBD2. This CDR3 comprises 15 residues. Germline assignment: CDR1 MNHEY and CDR2 SVGAGI. V was pared by 2 bases and J by 2 bases, with 2 bases of the junction left unmatched. CDR3 amino acids: CASSYLSGRQETQYF. The CDR3 nucleotides are TGTGCCAGCAGTTACCTTAGCGGGAGGCAAGAGACCCAGTACTTC.

V usage is TRBV5-5 and J usage is TRBJ1-1; 7 nucleotides align to TRBD1. The J segment lost 8 bases and the V segment lost 3 bases, leaving 13 bases of the junction unmatched. CDR1 is SGHKS and CDR2 is YYEKEE in the germline V gene (reference sequence). The CDR3 length is 15 residues. The CDR3 reads CASSSRTGPETEAFF. The CDR3 DNA reads TGTGCCAGCAGCTCGAGGACAGGACCCGAAACCGAAGCTTTCTTT.

The chain links TRBV9 to TRBJ1-1; 11 bases fit TRBD1. J lost 4 bases, V lost 2 bases, and 4 bases had no gene match. The V gene's germline CDR1 is SGDLS and CDR2 YYNGEE. CDR3 length: 15 amino acids. In DNA, the CDR3 is TGTGCCAGCAGCGTCGGGACAGGGGGGATCACTGAAGCTTTCTTT. As protein: CASSVGTGGITEAFF.

The chain employs TRBV5-8 and TRBJ2-7; 9 nucleotides line up with TRBD1. The CDR3 spans 16 residues. With V trimmed by 3 bases and J by 7 bases, 14 bases remained unmatched. Germline values: CDR1 SGHTS, CDR2 YDEGEE. The CDR3 coding sequence is TGTGCCAGCAGCTCCACCTACGGGACAGGGACGAGGGAGCAGTACTTC. This sequence encodes CASSSTYGTGTREQYF.

The chain employs TRBV5-1 and TRBJ2-3, with 9 bases lining up with TRBD2. Germline CDR1 is SGHRS and CDR2 is YFSETQ. The V segment lost 0 bases and the J segment 4 bases; nucleotides outside the gene matches: 6. The CDR3 covers 16 residues. The CDR3 sequence is CASSLDAGGRADTQYF. The CDR3, as DNA: TGCGCCAGCAGCTTGGATGCGGGGGGGCGTGCAGATACGCAGTATTTT.

The CDR3 nucleotides read TGTGCCAGCAGTGACGGGACTAGAGGGTTCACCGGGGAGCTGTTTTTT. Protein sequence: CASSDGTRGFTGELFF. The rearrangement joins TRBV25-1 to TRBJ2-2; TRBD2 aligns across 8 bases. V gave up 3 bases and J gave up 4 bases; unmatched junction bases: 7. Germline V CDR1 and CDR2: MGHDK, SYGVNS. CDR3 size: 16 residues.

The gene calls are TRBV7-9 and TRBJ2-1; the D gene is possibly TRBD1 (6 bases). The CDR3 spans 17 residues. Trimming left V 5 bases short and J 3 bases short, with 20 bases between. CDR1 and CDR2 (germline): SEHNR, FQNEAQ (reference sequence). The CDR3 sequence: CASSPSWMGAFYNEQFF. In nucleotides, the CDR3 is TGTGCCAGCAGCCCGTCTTGGATGGGGGCGTTCTACAATGAGCAGTTCTTC. The whole variable domain, filled in from reference TRBV7-9 and TRBJ2-1, reads DTGVSQNPRHKITKRGQNVTFRCDPISEHNRLYWYRQTLGQGPEFLTYFQNEAQLEKSRLLSDRFSAERPKGSFSTLEIQRTEQGDSAMYLCASSPSWMGAFYNEQFFGPGTRLTVL.

This chain joins TRBV25-1 and TRBJ1-2; 8 bases are a match to TRBD1. The CDR3 sequence is 16 residues long. V shed 3 bases, J shed 5 bases, and the junction held 11 bases outside the gene matches. Looked up from germline, CDR1 is MGHDK and CDR2 is SYGVNS. This chain's CDR3 is CASSDPGQGGGYGYTF. DNA of the CDR3: TGTGCCAGCAGTGATCCCGGACAGGGAGGGGGGTATGGCTACACCTTC.

The gene calls are TRBV6-1 and TRBJ2-3, with 8 bases fitting TRBD1. V gave up 6 bases and J gave up 3 bases; unmatched junction bases: 8. The CDR3 contains 15 residues. CDR1 and CDR2 (germline): MNHNS, SASEGT. Here the CDR3 reads CASSLTTGGTDTQYF. The CDR3 DNA follows: TGTGCCAGCAGCCTTACCACAGGGGGTACAGATACGCAGTATTTT.

The V call is TRBV2, the J call TRBJ1-3; TRBD1 might be the D (5 bases). The V end lost 2 bases, the J end lost 5 bases, and 10 bases lay between the germline ends. Germline CDR1 reads SNHLY; CDR2 reads FYNNEI. The CDR3 is 14 residues long. The CDR3 loop reads CASSESRARNTIYF. CDR3 in DNA: TGTGCCAGCAGTGAATCCAGGGCCAGAAACACCATATATTTT.

The chain has TRBV7-6 and TRBJ2-7; D is ambiguous. There are 13 residues in the CDR3. Trimming took off 5 bases at V and 7 bases at J, with 15 bases between the two ends. Germline V gene sequence: CDR1 SGHVS, CDR2 FNYEAQ. CDR3 sequence (DNA): TGTGCCAGCAGCGCTACCCAGAGGCAGGAGCAGTACTTC. It codes for CASSATQRQEQYF. Using reference TRBV7-6 and TRBJ2-7 for the parts outside the CDR3, the full variable domain is GAGVSQSPRYKVTKRGQDVALRCDPISGHVSLYWYRQALGQGPEFLTYFNYEAQQDKSGLPNDRFSAERPEGSISTLTIQRTEQRDSAMYRCASSATQRQEQYFGPGTRLTVT.

The V and J genes are TRBV10-3 and TRBJ1-5; D is perhaps TRBD1 (6 bases). This CDR3 spans 14 amino acids. Trimming took off 0 bases at V and 6 bases at J, with 9 bases between the two ends. In germline, CDR1 is ENHRY, CDR2 SYGVKD. The CDR3 spells CAISESFRGQPQHF. The DNA of the CDR3 is TGTGCCATCAGTGAGTCGTTCAGGGGTCAGCCCCAGCATTTT.

The CDR3 loop is CSVTSGGGRETQYF. The CDR3 region has the DNA TGCAGCGTTACTAGCGGGGGAGGGAGAGAGACCCAGTACTTC. This chain links TRBV29-1 with TRBJ2-5; 11 nucleotides match TRBD2. The length of the CDR3 is 14 residues. V gave up 5 bases and J gave up 4 bases; unmatched junction bases: 6. The germline V gene encodes CDR1 SQVTM and CDR2 ANQGSEA.

V usage is TRBV7-9 and J usage is TRBJ1-3; D ambiguous. The CDR3 runs 18 residues. Germline CDR1 and CDR2: SEHNR and FQNEAQ (reference sequence). V gave up 5 bases and J gave up 1 base, with 21 bases separating them. The CDR3 region is CASSLRRALGPSGNTIYF. DNA for the CDR3: TGTGCCAGCAGCCTAAGGCGGGCGTTAGGCCCGTCTGGAAACACCATATATTTT.

The J gene is TRBJ2-2, the V gene TRBV29-1; D possibly corresponds to TRBD1 (6 bases). The germline V gene has CDR1 SQVTM and CDR2 ANQGSEA. Trimming took 3 bases from V and 5 from J, leaving 13 bases between them. This CDR3 is built from 14 residues. CDR3 DNA sequence: TGCAGCGTTGACAAAATAGGGGGAACCGGGGAGCTGTTTTTT. This encodes CSVDKIGGTGELFF.

J is TRBJ2-7 and V is TRBV5-6, with a possible D match to TRBD1 (6 bases). Per germline, CDR1 SGHDT and CDR2 YYEEEE. This CDR3 comprises 15 residues. V lost 1 base and J lost 3, with 14 bases in between. CDR3 loop: CASSLQTGTLYEQYF. The CDR3 coding sequence is TGTGCCAGCAGCTTGCAAACAGGGACGCTCTACGAGCAGTACTTC.

The V gene is TRBV5-1, the J gene TRBJ2-3; maybe TRBD2 (6 bases). Trimming left V 0 bases short and J 4 bases short, with 15 bases between. The CDR3 loop spans 16 amino acids. Germline V gene sequence: CDR1 SGHRS, CDR2 YFSETQ. CDR3 protein: CASSLVRDSGADTQYF. The DNA for the CDR3 is TGCGCCAGCAGCTTGGTCCGGGACTCCGGGGCAGATACGCAGTATTTT.

The V gene is TRBV5-1, the J gene TRBJ2-5; D may be TRBD2 (7 bases). The J call may not be correct, given that the DNA end is closer to TRBJ2-7. Germline CDR1 reads SGHRS; CDR2 reads YFSETQ. The CDR3 extends over 13 amino acids. The CDR3 nucleotides read TGCGCCAGCAGACAATTCGGGGGGCTCGAGCAGTACTTC. Amino acids: CASRQFGGLEQYF.

The chain is built from TRBV11-2 and TRBJ2-1; 9 nucleotides agree with TRBD2. Germline V gives CDR1 SGHAT, CDR2 FQNNGV. The CDR3 is made up of 12 amino acids. The ends lost 5 bases at V and 15 bases at J; junction bases unmatched: 8. The CDR3 is CASSELAGTSFF. As DNA, the CDR3 is TGTGCCAGCAGCGAACTAGCGGGCACGTCGTTCTTC. Complete variable domain (other parts from reference TRBV11-2 and TRBJ2-1): EAGVAQSPRYKIIEKRQSVAFWCNPISGHATLYWYQQILGQGPKLLIQFQNNGVVDDSQLPKDRFSAERLKGVDSTLKIQPAKLEDSAVYLCASSELAGTSFFGPGTRLTVL.

This chain joins TRBV4-3 and TRBJ1-5; D is unresolved. The V end was cut by 0 bases, the J end by 7 bases, with 13 bases between. This CDR3 region has 15 residues. CDR1 is LGHNA and CDR2 is YSLEER in the germline V gene. The CDR3: CASSQDQNERQPQHF. In nucleotides, the CDR3 is TGCGCCAGCAGCCAAGATCAGAATGAGCGACAGCCCCAGCATTTT.

The rearrangement links TRBV6-1 to TRBJ1-1; D possibly corresponds to TRBD1 (6 bases). V lost 8 bases, J lost 4 bases, and 17 bases lay in between. This CDR3 is 14 amino acids long. CDR1 is MNHNS, CDR2 SASEGT, per germline. CDR3 coding DNA: TGTGCCAGCCTCTGGGGGCGCGAAATCACTGAAGCTTTCTTT. This translates into CASLWGREITEAFF.

The CDR3 region is CASRPQPGQDSYEQYF. The CDR3 coding sequence is TGCGCCAGCAGACCACAACCGGGACAGGACTCCTACGAGCAGTACTTC. The V call is TRBV5-1, the J call TRBJ2-7; 8 bases agree with TRBD1. CDR3 length equals 16 residues. V was clipped by 5 bases and J by 0 bases; unmatched bases: 10. Germline assignment: CDR1 SGHRS and CDR2 YFSETQ.

For this clone: At one end, the junction sequence differs from germline, possibly due to a read error. The chain combines TRBV10-3 with TRBJ2-3; a weak D match, TRBD1 (5 bases). Germline V gene data show CDR1 as ENHRY and CDR2 as SYGVKD. CDR3 length: 12 amino acids. CDR3 in amino acids: CAISEGASITSF. The CDR3 coding sequence is TGTGCCATCAGTGAGGGGGCCTCCATCACCTCTTTT.